Shown below are 21 T cell receptor beta chains from a single sample sequenced in a study of spatial heterogeneity in lung cancer. Each CDR3 protein is one row after TCRdb ran MiXCR on the 5' RACE reads. The sample consists of approximately 39,000 distinct CDR3 sequences, 6.5% to 9% of them appearing once. Stated time point: sample taken at primary tumor resection. Sequencing used PBMCs, obtained at surgery. The receptors were gathered from a female donor with early-stage non-small cell lung cancer.

The chain uses TRBV7-2 and TRBJ2-7; a weak D match, TRBD2 (6 bases). The CDR3 totals 16 residues. Germline values: CDR1 SGHTA, CDR2 FQGNSA. V was clipped by 2 bases and J by 0 bases, with 14 bases between them. The CDR3 sequence is CASSLTSGLSSYEQYF. In DNA, the CDR3 is TGTGCCAGCAGCTTAACCAGCGGGCTAAGCTCCTACGAGCAGTACTTC.

This clonotype is medium-sized (0.01 to 0.1%) in the sample. The CDR3 loop is CASRPGQGVFVGQETQYF. The CDR3 region has the DNA TGTGCCAGCAGGCCGGGACAGGGGGTTTTCGTTGGCCAAGAGACCCAGTACTTC. The V call is TRBV2, the J call TRBJ2-5, with 11 positions matching TRBD1. The CDR3 is 18 residues long. CDR1 SNHLY and CDR2 FYNNEI come from the germline V gene. V lost 6 bases, J lost 1 base, and 13 bases stayed unmatched.

Ten or more counts support this clonotype. The V call is TRBV28, the J call TRBJ2-3, with a weak D call TRBD1 (5 bases). CDR3 length: 15 residues. CDR1 and CDR2 (germline): MDHEN, SYDVKM. Trimming removed 7 bases at V and 1 base at J, with 15 bases between. Here the CDR3 reads CASNPGKAGTDTQYF. The CDR3 nucleotides are TGTGCCAGCAACCCAGGGAAGGCGGGCACAGATACGCAGTATTTT.

This chain links TRBV20-1 with TRBJ1-2; no firm D call. This CDR3 spans 13 amino acids. The germline CDR1 and CDR2 sequences are DFQATT and SNEGSKA (reference sequence). Trimming removed 0 bases from V and 4 bases from J, with 9 bases in between. CDR3 coding DNA: TGCAGTGCTAGAGATGCAGGAACCTATGGCTACACCTTC. Protein product: CSARDAGTYGYTF.

The rearrangement links TRBV20-1 to TRBJ2-5, with D unclear. This CDR3 region has 14 residues. Germline-derived CDR1 and CDR2 are DFQATT and SNEGSKA (reference sequence). Between the trimmed V and J ends, which lost 4 bases and 1 base, there was a span of 13 bases. CDR3 nucleotides: TGCAGTGCTACTGACTCGTGGGGCCAAGAGACCCAGTACTTC. Translation gives CSATDSWGQETQYF.

For this clonotype: A much larger clone lies a single base off, so this may be a read error. The V and J genes are TRBV6-5 and TRBJ2-1, with 8 bases fitting TRBD2. Germline V gene data show CDR1 as MNHEY and CDR2 as SVGAGI. This CDR3 is built from 17 residues. The CDR3 DNA sequence: TGTGCCGGCAGTTACTCGCCAGCGGGGGTCCCCTACAATGAGCAGTTCTTC. It codes for CAGSYSPAGVPYNEQFF.

This clonotype occurred many times. This chain joins TRBV7-9 and TRBJ2-5; weak D call: TRBD2 (5 bases). Germline assignment: CDR1 SEHNR and CDR2 FQNEAQ (reference sequence). V lost 4 bases and J lost 5, with 14 bases in between. The length of the CDR3 is 14 residues. This chain's CDR3 is CASSSAGIAETQYF. The CDR3 nucleotides read TGTGCCAGCAGCTCGGCGGGTATCGCGGAGACCCAGTACTTC.

This clonotype was recorded at least ten times. V gene TRBV7-9 combines with J gene TRBJ1-2; the D gene is possibly TRBD1 (5 bases). The CDR3 length is 15 residues. Looked up from germline, CDR1 is SEHNR and CDR2 is FQNEAQ (reference sequence). With 0 bases removed from V and 8 bases from J, the gap between germline ends came to 16 bases. The CDR3 spells CASSLASHRGGGYTF. In DNA form, the CDR3 reads TGTGCCAGCAGCTTAGCCTCCCACCGGGGGGGAGGCTACACCTTC.

In this sample, this clonotype turned up many times. The gene calls are TRBV7-2 and TRBJ2-5; D is undetermined. Trimming stripped 4 bases from V and 1 base from J, with 10 bases between. This CDR3 is built from 14 residues. CDR1 and CDR2 from the germline V gene are SGHTA and FQGNSA. This chain's CDR3 is CASSSWTGQETQYF. The CDR3 DNA is TGTGCCAGCAGCTCGTGGACGGGCCAAGAGACCCAGTACTTC.

This clonotype came up a few times. The chain has TRBV5-1 and TRBJ2-3; possibly TRBD2 for D (6 bases). Trimming removed 2 bases from V and 7 bases from J, with 8 bases in between. Germline V lookup: CDR1 SGHRS, CDR2 YFSETQ. This CDR3 has 12 residues. Here the CDR3 DNA reads TGCGCCAGCAGCTTAGGAGGGCATACGCAGTATTTT. Amino acid sequence: CASSLGGHTQYF.

This clonotype was observed many times. The rearrangement links TRBV5-1 to TRBJ2-3; TRBD2 agrees at 7 bases. Trimming cost V 0 bases and J 6 bases; bases outside gene matches: 4. Looked up from germline, CDR1 is SGHRS and CDR2 is YFSETQ. The CDR3 length is 14 residues. CDR3 in amino acids: CASSLGGSPDTQYF. CDR3 bases: TGCGCCAGCAGCTTGGGCGGGAGTCCCGATACGCAGTATTTT.

In this sample, this clonotype turned up many times. The CDR3: CASTHAVMAINNEQFF. As DNA, the CDR3 is TGTGCCAGCACCCATGCCGTTATGGCTATCAACAATGAGCAGTTCTTC. J is TRBJ2-1 and V is TRBV28, with no clear D. Per the germline V gene, CDR1 is MDHEN and CDR2 is SYDVKM. This CDR3 has 16 amino acids. V was pared by 7 bases and J by 5 bases, with 21 bases between. The full variable domain, its missing parts supplied by reference TRBV28 and TRBJ2-1, is DVKVTQSSRYLVKRTGEKVFLECVQDMDHENMFWYRQDPGLGLRLIYFSYDVKMKEKGDIPEGYSVSREKKERFSLILESASTNQTSMYLCASTHAVMAINNEQFFGPGTRLTVL.

This clonotype was found many times. The rearrangement uses TRBV6-6 and TRBJ2-3, with D uncertain. V was cut by 5 bases and J by 2 bases, with 5 bases left in between. Germline values: CDR1 MNHNY, CDR2 SVGAGI (reference sequence). CDR3 length: 12 amino acids. CDR3 loop: CASSGHTDTQYF. In DNA form, the CDR3 reads TGTGCCAGCAGTGGCCACACAGATACGCAGTATTTT.

With regard to this clonotype: The junction departs from the called germline gene at one end, perhaps through a read error. The J gene is TRBJ2-3, the V gene TRBV7-9; D might be TRBD1 (6 bases). This CDR3 has 15 residues. Germline V gives CDR1 SEHNR, CDR2 FQNEAQ (reference sequence). In nucleotides, the CDR3 is TGTGTCAGCAACCCCGGGGACACGATCACAGATACGCAGTATTTT. It encodes CVSNPGDTITDTQYF. The full variable domain, in which reference TRBV7-9 and TRBJ2-3 provide the parts outside the CDR3, is DTGVSQNPRHKITKRGQNVTFRCDPISEHNRLYWYRQTLGQGPEFLTYFQNEAQLEKSRLLSDRFSAERPKGSFSTLEIQRTEQGDSAMYLCVSNPGDTITDTQYFGPGTRLTVL.

This clonotype showed up just a few times. This chain links TRBV9 with TRBJ2-1, with TRBD2 identical over 8 bases. Germline trimming cut 4 bases from V and 0 bases from J; bases unmatched to any gene: 3. CDR1 SGDLS and CDR2 YYNGEE come from the germline V gene. The CDR3 covers 15 residues. The CDR3 is CASSTSGDSYNEQFF. The CDR3, as DNA: TGTGCCAGCAGCACTAGCGGAGACTCCTACAATGAGCAGTTCTTC.

This rearrangement joins TRBV28 to TRBJ1-1; D may be TRBD1 (5 bases). Germline V lookup: CDR1 MDHEN, CDR2 SYDVKM. CDR3 length: 14 residues. V gave up 4 bases and J gave up 0 bases, with 9 bases separating them. This CDR3 reads CASSSQTVNTEAFF. The CDR3, as DNA: TGTGCCAGCAGTTCCCAGACAGTGAACACTGAAGCTTTCTTT.

This clonotype was observed at least ten times. This chain joins TRBV18 and TRBJ2-7; possible D gene TRBD2, 5 bases. Per germline, CDR1 KGHSH and CDR2 LQKENI. Trimming took 2 bases from V and 3 from J, leaving 8 bases between them. This CDR3 spans 13 amino acids. The CDR3 coding sequence is TGTGCCAGCTCACCAGGAGGTAACTACGAGCAGTACTTC. Translating it yields CASSPGGNYEQYF.

In this sample, this clonotype turned up a few times. The rearrangement joins TRBV20-1 to TRBJ1-2, with D perhaps matching TRBD1 (5 bases). V lost 3 bases and J lost 4, with 18 bases in between. This CDR3 spans 15 amino acids. Germline V CDR1 and CDR2: DFQATT, SNEGSKA (reference sequence). CDR3 protein: CSASGAGNRGYGYTF. In DNA form, the CDR3 reads TGCAGTGCTAGTGGGGCCGGCAACAGAGGCTATGGCTACACCTTC.

This clonotype has only a few counts. The genes are TRBV7-8 and TRBJ2-1, with 10 bases matching TRBD1. The ends lost 4 bases at V and 0 bases at J; junction bases unmatched: 6. The germline V gene encodes CDR1 SGHVS and CDR2 FQNEAQ. This CDR3 spans 17 amino acids. The chain's CDR3 is CASSSDWTGGSYNEQFF. CDR3 coding DNA: TGTGCCAGCAGCTCGGACTGGACAGGGGGCTCCTACAATGAGCAGTTCTTC.

This clonotype has ten or more counts. This rearrangement joins TRBV6-5 to TRBJ2-7; TRBD1 aligns across 7 bases. The CDR3 runs to 15 residues. Germline CDR1 MNHEY, CDR2 SVGAGI. The ends lost 2 bases at V and 0 bases at J; junction bases unmatched: 4. The CDR3 DNA reads TGTGCCAGCAGTTACCCGAGACAGGGCTCCTACGAGCAGTACTTC. Its protein product is CASSYPRQGSYEQYF.

This clonotype was detected many times. The chain recombines TRBV7-9 with TRBJ2-3; the D gene is possibly TRBD2 (6 bases). V was trimmed by 3 bases and J by 4 bases, leaving 11 bases between them. Germline values: CDR1 SEHNR, CDR2 FQNEAQ (reference sequence). The length of the CDR3 is 14 residues. The CDR3 protein is CASSFAGTPDTQYF. The CDR3 bases are TGTGCCAGCAGCTTCGCCGGGACTCCAGATACGCAGTATTTT.